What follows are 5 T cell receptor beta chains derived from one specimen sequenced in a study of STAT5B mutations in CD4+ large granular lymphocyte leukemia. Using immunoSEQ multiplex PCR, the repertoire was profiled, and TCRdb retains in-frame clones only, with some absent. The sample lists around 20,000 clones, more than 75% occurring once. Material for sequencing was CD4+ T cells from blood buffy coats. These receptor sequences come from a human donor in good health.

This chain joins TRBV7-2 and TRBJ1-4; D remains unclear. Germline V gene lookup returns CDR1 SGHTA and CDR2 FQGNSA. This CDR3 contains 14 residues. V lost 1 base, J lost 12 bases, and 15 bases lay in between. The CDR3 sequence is CASSLDWETAELFF. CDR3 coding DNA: TGTGCCAGCAGCTTAGATTGGGAGACGGCGGAACTGTTTTTT.

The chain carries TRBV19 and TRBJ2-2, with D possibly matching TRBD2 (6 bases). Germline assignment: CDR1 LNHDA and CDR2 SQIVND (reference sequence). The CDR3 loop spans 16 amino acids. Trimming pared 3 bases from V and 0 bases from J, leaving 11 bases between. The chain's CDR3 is CASSIRAGSNTGELFF. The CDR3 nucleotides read TGTGCCAGTAGTATCAGGGCGGGGTCGAACACCGGGGAGCTGTTTTTT.

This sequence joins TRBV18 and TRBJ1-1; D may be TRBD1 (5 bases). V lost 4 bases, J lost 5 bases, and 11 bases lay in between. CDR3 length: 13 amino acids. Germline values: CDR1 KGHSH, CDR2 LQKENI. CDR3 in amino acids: CASSQGRETEAFF. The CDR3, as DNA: TGTGCCAGCTCACAGGGACGGGAGACTGAAGCTTTCTTT.

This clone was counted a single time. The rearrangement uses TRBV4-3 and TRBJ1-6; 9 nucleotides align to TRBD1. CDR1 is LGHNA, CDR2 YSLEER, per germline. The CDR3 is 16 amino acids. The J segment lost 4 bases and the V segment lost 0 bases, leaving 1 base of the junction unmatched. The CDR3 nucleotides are TGCGCCAGCAGCCAAGAAGGACAGGGGTATAATTCACCCCTCCACTTT. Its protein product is CASSQEGQGYNSPLHF.

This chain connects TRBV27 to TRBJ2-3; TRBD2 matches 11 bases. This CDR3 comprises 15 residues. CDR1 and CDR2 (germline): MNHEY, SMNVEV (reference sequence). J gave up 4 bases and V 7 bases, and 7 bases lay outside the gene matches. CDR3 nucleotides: TGTGCCAGCAAATATCTACTAGCGGGAGCAGATACGCAGTATTTT. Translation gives CASKYLLAGADTQYF.